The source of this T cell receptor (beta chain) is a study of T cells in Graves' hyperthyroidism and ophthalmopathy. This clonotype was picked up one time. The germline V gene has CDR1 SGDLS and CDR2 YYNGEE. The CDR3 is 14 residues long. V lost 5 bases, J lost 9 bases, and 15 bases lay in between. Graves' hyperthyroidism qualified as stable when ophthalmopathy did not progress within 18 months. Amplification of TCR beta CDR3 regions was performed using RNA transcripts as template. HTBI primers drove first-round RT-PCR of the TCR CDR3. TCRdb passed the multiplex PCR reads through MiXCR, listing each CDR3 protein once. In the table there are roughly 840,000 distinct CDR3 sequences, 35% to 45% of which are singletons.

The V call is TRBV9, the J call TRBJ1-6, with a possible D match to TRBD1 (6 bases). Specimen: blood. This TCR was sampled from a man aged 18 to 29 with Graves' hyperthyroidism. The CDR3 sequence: CASSHETGRSPLHF. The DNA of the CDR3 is TGTGCCAGCAGTCATGAGACAGGCCGTTCACCCCTCCACTTT. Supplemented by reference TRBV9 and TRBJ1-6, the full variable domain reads DSGVTQTPKHLITATGQRVTLRCSPRSGDLSVYWYQQSLDQGLQFLIQYYNGEERAKGNILERFSAQQFPDLHSELNLSSLELGDSALYFCASSHETGRSPLHFGNGTRLTVT.